These 6 T cell receptor beta chains came from one sample sequenced in a study of Ad26.COV2.S vaccination and SARS-CoV-2 variants. Assay: immunoSEQ multiplex PCR; the TCRdb copy retains only in-frame clones and omits some. This table has around 370,000 clones, about 91% appearing once. The sample here was peripheral blood, taken after recovery from COVID-19. Receptor source: a human donor who had recovered from COVID-19.

This chain links TRBV9 with TRBJ1-2, with D possibly TRBD1 on 6 matching bases. CDR3 length equals 13 residues. CDR1 is SGDLS and CDR2 is YYNGEE in the germline V gene. The ends were cut back, 4 bases at V and 8 bases at J, with 15 bases in the middle. CDR3 protein: CASSQGGPTGYTF. The CDR3 nucleotides read TGTGCCAGCAGCCAAGGGGGACCCACGGGCTACACCTTC.

This chain links TRBV6-4 with TRBJ1-1; 7 bases line up with TRBD1. This CDR3 has 19 residues. With 0 bases clipped from V and 5 bases from J, the junction kept 18 bases outside the gene matches. CDR1 MRHNA and CDR2 SNTAGT come from the germline V gene. In nucleotides, the CDR3 is TGTGCCAGCAGTGACTCGAAAGGTTCGACAGGGCGGGTAAGAACTGAAGCTTTCTTT. Amino acids: CASSDSKGSTGRVRTEAFF.

The V and J genes are TRBV6-5 and TRBJ2-1, with D hard to call. CDR1 is MNHEY and CDR2 is SVGAGI in the germline V gene. Trimming shortened V by 2 bases and J by 10 bases, and 6 bases separated the two germline ends. CDR3 size: 11 residues. In nucleotides, the CDR3 is TGTGCCAGCAGTTACCGGGCGGAGCAGTTCTTC. Amino acid sequence: CASSYRAEQFF.

V and J are TRBV7-9 and TRBJ1-2; D is perhaps TRBD1 (6 bases). The ends were cut back, 4 bases at V and 3 bases at J, with 9 bases in the middle. Germline CDR1 reads SEHNR; CDR2 reads FQNEAQ (reference sequence). The CDR3 is made up of 13 amino acids. This CDR3 is CASSYEGDYGYTF. In DNA form, the CDR3 reads TGTGCCAGCAGCTATGAGGGGGACTATGGCTACACCTTC.

The genes are TRBV29-1 and TRBJ2-1; TRBD2 agrees at 10 bases. The CDR3 is 15 residues long. From germline, CDR1 is SQVTM and CDR2 ANQGSEA. The J segment lost 6 bases and the V segment lost 6 bases, leaving 11 bases of the junction unmatched. CDR3 sequence: CSVAQLAGRTNEQFF. CDR3 nucleotide sequence: TGCAGCGTCGCCCAACTAGCGGGACGAACCAATGAGCAGTTCTTC.

This chain connects TRBV5-1 to TRBJ1-2, with D uncertain. CDR1 and CDR2 from the germline V gene are SGHRS and YFSETQ. V was clipped by 0 bases and J by 8 bases, with 14 bases between them. The CDR3 covers 14 residues. The CDR3 bases are TGCGCCAGCAGCTTGGAGGTAATGGTGAAAGGCTACACCTTC. Translated: CASSLEVMVKGYTF.